One sample yielded the 17 T cell receptor beta chains listed below, sequenced in a study of B cell selection in AIRE deficiency. Sequencing used immunoSEQ multiplex PCR; TCRdb keeps in-frame clones, though not all of them. Altogether over 20,000 clones are present, over 90% being singletons, with the ten largest covering approximately 1.5%. Regulatory T cells were sorted as CD4+CD25hiCD127low/negative cells. Sequencing input: CD4+CD25+ Tregs sorted from PBMCs. The receptors were gathered from a human donor in good health.

CDR3 bases: TGTGCCAGCAGCTGGGGAGAGACCCAGTACTTC. Amino acids: CASSWGETQYF. This chain links TRBV2 with TRBJ2-5; D is undetermined. The germline V gene encodes CDR1 SNHLY and CDR2 FYNNEI. The germline V and J ends were trimmed by 6 bases and 4 bases, with 6 bases remaining between them. The CDR3 extends over 11 amino acids.

This sequence joins TRBV30 and TRBJ1-3; TRBD1 might be the D (5 bases). In germline, CDR1 is GTSNPN, CDR2 SVGIG (reference sequence). The CDR3 consists of 14 residues. The V and J ends lost 6 bases and 7 bases respectively, with 19 bases between them. CDR3 residues: CACDGTSDGNTIYF. The CDR3 DNA reads TGTGCCTGTGACGGGACCTCAGACGGGAACACCATATATTTT. Full variable domain (outside the CDR3, taken from reference TRBV30 and TRBJ1-3): SQTIHQWPATLVQPVGSPLSLECTVEGTSNPNLYWYRQAAGRGLQLLFYSVGIGQISSEVPQNLSASRPQDRQFILSSKKLLLSDSGFYLCACDGTSDGNTIYFGEGSWLTVV.

The gene calls are TRBV10-2 and TRBJ2-1; 7 bases line up with TRBD2. The CDR3 covers 18 residues. J lost 1 base, V lost 3 bases, and 12 bases had no gene match. Per germline, CDR1 WSHSY and CDR2 SAAADI. CDR3 bases: TGCGCCAGCAGTGACCGGGACTACCAATCTCGGTCCTACAATGAGCAGTTCTTC. Its translation: CASSDRDYQSRSYNEQFF.

The chain is built from TRBV4-1 and TRBJ2-6; D possibly corresponds to TRBD1 (5 bases). CDR1 and CDR2 from the germline V gene are MGHRA and YSYEKL. The germline V and J ends were trimmed by 9 bases and 0 bases, with 15 bases remaining between them. This CDR3 has 16 amino acids. The CDR3 region has the DNA TGCGCCAGTACAAAAGACAGATCCTCTGGGGCCAACGTCCTGACTTTC. As protein: CASTKDRSSGANVLTF.

The chain is built from TRBV7-9 and TRBJ2-5, with TRBD1 as a possible D gene (6 bases). CDR3 size: 13 residues. Germline V lookup: CDR1 SEHNR, CDR2 FQNEAQ (reference sequence). Deletions cut 4 bases from V and 2 bases from J, with 8 bases between. The CDR3 loop reads CASSSGTQETQYF. The CDR3 DNA sequence: TGTGCCAGCAGCTCCGGGACACAAGAGACCCAGTACTTC.

V usage is TRBV10-3 and J usage is TRBJ1-2; 10 bases agree with TRBD1. CDR1 is ENHRY, CDR2 SYGVKD, per germline. V gave up 9 bases and J gave up 8 bases; unmatched junction bases: 12. There are 14 residues in the CDR3. CDR3 region: CAIYSGTGAGGYTF. Here the CDR3 DNA reads TGTGCCATTTACTCCGGGACAGGGGCTGGAGGCTACACCTTC.

This rearrangement joins TRBV9 to TRBJ2-7, with D possibly matching TRBD1 (5 bases). Trimming cost V 4 bases and J 1 base, with 12 bases left between them. The CDR3 covers 14 residues. From germline, CDR1 is SGDLS and CDR2 YYNGEE. The CDR3 sequence: CASSFTTESYEQYF. In nucleotides, the CDR3 is TGTGCCAGCAGCTTCACGACAGAGTCCTACGAGCAGTACTTC.

This chain links TRBV11-2 with TRBJ1-2, with D possibly matching TRBD1 (5 bases). V lost 5 bases to trimming and J lost 4 bases, with 8 bases between them. Per germline, CDR1 SGHAT and CDR2 FQNNGV. The CDR3 spans 12 residues. The DNA for the CDR3 is TGTGCCAGCAGCGCAGGGTTCTATGGCTACACCTTC. As protein: CASSAGFYGYTF.

The V gene is TRBV21-1, the J gene TRBJ2-5; the D call of TRBD1 is as the table states it, not checked on the DNA. TRBV21-1 is a pseudogene segment. This CDR3 contains 14 residues. CDR3: CASSIRGVEETQYF. For the CDR3, the DNA is TGTGCCAGCTCCATCAGGGGGGTAGAAGAGACCCAGTACTTC.

The CDR3 DNA is TGTGCCAGCCACACGGGAGGGAGTTCGGCTTTCTTT. Its protein product is CASHTGGSSAFF. This chain connects TRBV6-5 to TRBJ1-1; D is undetermined. Trimming pared 8 bases from V and 11 bases from J, leaving 18 bases between. The CDR3 is made up of 12 amino acids. CDR1 is MNHEY, CDR2 SVGAGI, per germline.

The V and J genes are TRBV6-1 and TRBJ2-7; no clear D gene. CDR3 length: 14 residues. The ends were cut back, 4 bases at V and 5 bases at J, with 15 bases in the middle. Germline CDR1 reads MNHNS; CDR2 reads SASEGT. CDR3 DNA sequence: TGTGCCAGCAGTGTAGTAGGGTTTAAGGACGAGCAGTACTTC. It translates to CASSVVGFKDEQYF.

This clone has only a few counts. V and J are TRBV14 and TRBJ1-2; D is ambiguous. The germline V and J ends were trimmed by 1 base and 3 bases, with 12 bases remaining between them. The CDR3 consists of 15 residues. Germline loops: CDR1 SGHDN, CDR2 FVKESK. The CDR3 protein is CASSQVEGRYYGYTF. CDR3 nucleotides: TGTGCCAGCAGCCAAGTTGAGGGCCGCTACTATGGCTACACCTTC.

In this sample, this clone turned up once. This chain links TRBV21-1 with TRBJ2-1. TRBV21-1 is described as a pseudogene. The length of the CDR3 is 17 residues. CDR3 loop: CASSKGTRGPLYNEQFF. CDR3 bases: TGTGCCAGCAGCAAAGGGACCCGGGGCCCTCTCTACAATGAGCAGTTCTTC.

This rearrangement joins TRBV5-1 to TRBJ1-1; D uncertain. Per germline, CDR1 SGHRS and CDR2 YFSETQ. CDR3 length: 14 amino acids. Trimming removed 0 bases from V and 2 bases from J, with 8 bases in between. CDR3 sequence reads: CASSLAWSNTEAFF. The CDR3 DNA reads TGCGCCAGCAGCTTGGCCTGGAGTAACACTGAAGCTTTCTTT.

The chain recombines TRBV6-6 with TRBJ1-5; 9 bases line up with TRBD1. There are 13 residues in the CDR3. Germline assignment: CDR1 MNHNY and CDR2 SVGAGI (reference sequence). Trimming cost V 8 bases and J 9 bases; bases outside gene matches: 8. The CDR3 bases are TGTGCCAGCGGCCCGGGACAGGGTCGGCCCCAGCATTTT. Encoded protein: CASGPGQGRPQHF.

The chain uses TRBV5-1 and TRBJ1-1; weak D call: TRBD1 (5 bases). V was cut by 5 bases and J by 0 bases, with 11 bases left in between. The CDR3 spans 14 residues. Germline V gene lookup returns CDR1 SGHRS and CDR2 YFSETQ. CDR3 loop: CASRRQWMNTEAFF. The DNA for the CDR3 is TGCGCCAGCAGAAGACAGTGGATGAACACTGAAGCTTTCTTT.

The chain couples TRBV7-8 to TRBJ2-1; tentatively, D is TRBD2 (5 bases). Trimming left V 3 bases short and J 0 bases short, with 12 bases between. Germline V lookup: CDR1 SGHVS, CDR2 FQNEAQ. The CDR3 covers 16 residues. CDR3 in amino acids: CASSLSGSSSYNEQFF. The CDR3 DNA follows: TGTGCCAGCAGCTTGTCGGGATCCAGCTCCTACAATGAGCAGTTCTTC.